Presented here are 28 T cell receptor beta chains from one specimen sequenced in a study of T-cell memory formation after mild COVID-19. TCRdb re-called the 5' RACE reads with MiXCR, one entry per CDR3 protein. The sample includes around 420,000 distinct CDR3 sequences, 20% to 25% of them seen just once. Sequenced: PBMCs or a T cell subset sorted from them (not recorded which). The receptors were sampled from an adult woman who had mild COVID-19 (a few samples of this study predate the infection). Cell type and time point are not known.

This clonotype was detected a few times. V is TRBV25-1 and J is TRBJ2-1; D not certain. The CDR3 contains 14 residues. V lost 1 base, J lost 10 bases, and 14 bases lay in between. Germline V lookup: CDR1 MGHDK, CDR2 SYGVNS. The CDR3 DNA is TGTGCCAGCAGTGAATTCCCTGCTTCTCTGGAGCAGTTCTTC. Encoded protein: CASSEFPASLEQFF. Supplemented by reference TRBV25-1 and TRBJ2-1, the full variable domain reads EADIYQTPRYLVIGTGKKITLECSQTMGHDKMYWYQQDPGMELHLIHYSYGVNSTEKGDLSSESTVSRIRTEHFPLTLESARPSHTSQYLCASSEFPASLEQFFGPGTRLTVL.

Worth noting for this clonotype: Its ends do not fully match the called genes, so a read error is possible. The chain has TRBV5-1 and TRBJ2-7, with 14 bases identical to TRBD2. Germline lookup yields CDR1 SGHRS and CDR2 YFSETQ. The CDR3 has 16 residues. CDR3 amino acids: CASSDGLAGGSSEQYF. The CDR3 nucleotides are TGCGCCAGCAGCGACGGACTAGCGGGGGGCTCCTCCGAGCAGTACTTC.

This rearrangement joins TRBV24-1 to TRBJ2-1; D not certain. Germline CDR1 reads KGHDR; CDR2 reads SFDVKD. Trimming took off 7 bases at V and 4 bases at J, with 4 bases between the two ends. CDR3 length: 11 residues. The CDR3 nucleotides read TGTGCCACCAGCTATTACAATGAGCAGTTCTTC. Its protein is CATSYYNEQFF.

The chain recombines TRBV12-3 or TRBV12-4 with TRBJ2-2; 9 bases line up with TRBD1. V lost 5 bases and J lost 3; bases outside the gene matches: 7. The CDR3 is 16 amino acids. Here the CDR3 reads CASSAWTGADTGELFF. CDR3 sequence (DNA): TGTGCCAGCAGTGCCTGGACAGGGGCGGACACCGGGGAGCTGTTTTTT.

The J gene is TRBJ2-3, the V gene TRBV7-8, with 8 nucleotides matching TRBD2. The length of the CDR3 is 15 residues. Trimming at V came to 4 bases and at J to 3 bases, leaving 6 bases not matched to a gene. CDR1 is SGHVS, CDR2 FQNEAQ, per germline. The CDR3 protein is CASSSDSGVTDTQYF. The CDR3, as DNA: TGTGCCAGCAGCTCCGATAGCGGGGTTACAGATACGCAGTATTTT.

DNA for the CDR3: TGTGCCACCAGCAGAGATACTAGCGAGGAGACCCAGTACTTC. Translating gives CATSRDTSEETQYF. The genes are TRBV15 and TRBJ2-5; 7 nucleotides agree with TRBD2. Trimming removed 0 bases from V and 5 bases from J; junction bases left unmatched: 3. The CDR3 runs to 14 residues. Germline V lookup: CDR1 LNHNV, CDR2 YYDKDF (reference sequence).

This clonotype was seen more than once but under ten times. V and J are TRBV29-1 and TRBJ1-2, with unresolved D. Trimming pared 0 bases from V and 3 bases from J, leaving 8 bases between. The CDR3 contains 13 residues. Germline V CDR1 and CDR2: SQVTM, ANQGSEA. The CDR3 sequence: CSVEDWAYYGYTF. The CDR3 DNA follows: TGCAGCGTTGAAGATTGGGCGTACTATGGCTACACCTTC.

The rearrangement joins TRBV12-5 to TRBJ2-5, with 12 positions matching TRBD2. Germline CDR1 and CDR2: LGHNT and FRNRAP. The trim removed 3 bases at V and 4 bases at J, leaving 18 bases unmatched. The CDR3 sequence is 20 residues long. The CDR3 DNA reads TGTGCTAGTGGTTTTGATTTCAGACTAGCGGGGGACTTCGGGCGAGAGACCCAGTACTTC. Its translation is CASGFDFRLAGDFGRETQYF. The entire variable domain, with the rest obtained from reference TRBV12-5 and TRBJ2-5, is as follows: DARVTQTPRHKVTEMGQEVTMRCQPILGHNTVFWYRQTMMQGLELLAYFRNRAPLDDSGMPKDRFSAEMPDATLATLKIQPSEPRDSAVYFCASGFDFRLAGDFGRETQYFGPGTRLLVL.

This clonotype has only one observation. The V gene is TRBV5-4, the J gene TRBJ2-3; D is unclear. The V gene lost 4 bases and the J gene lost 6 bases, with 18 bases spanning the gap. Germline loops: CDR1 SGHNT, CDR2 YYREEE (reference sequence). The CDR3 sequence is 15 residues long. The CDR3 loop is CASSAATLNGDTQYF. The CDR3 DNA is TGTGCCAGCAGCGCGGCGACTCTGAATGGGGATACGCAGTATTTT. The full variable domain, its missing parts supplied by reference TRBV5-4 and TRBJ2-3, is ETGVTQSPTHLIKTRGQQVTLRCSSQSGHNTVSWYQQALGQGPQFIFQYYREEENGRGNFPPRFSGLQFPNYSSELNVNALELDDSALYLCASSAATLNGDTQYFGPGTRLTVL.

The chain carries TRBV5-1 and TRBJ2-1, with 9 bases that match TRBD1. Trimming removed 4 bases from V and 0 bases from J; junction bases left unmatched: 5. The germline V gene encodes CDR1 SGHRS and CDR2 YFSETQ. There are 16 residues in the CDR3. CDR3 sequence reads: CASSPTTGGSYNEQFF. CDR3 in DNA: TGCGCCAGCAGCCCGACGACAGGGGGCTCCTACAATGAGCAGTTCTTC.

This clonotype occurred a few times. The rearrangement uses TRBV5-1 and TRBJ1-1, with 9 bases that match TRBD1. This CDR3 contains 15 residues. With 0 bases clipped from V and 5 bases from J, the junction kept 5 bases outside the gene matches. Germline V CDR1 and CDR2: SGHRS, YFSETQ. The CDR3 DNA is TGCGCCAGCAGCTTGGGGGACAGGGAGGTGACTGAAGCTTTCTTT. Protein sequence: CASSLGDREVTEAFF.

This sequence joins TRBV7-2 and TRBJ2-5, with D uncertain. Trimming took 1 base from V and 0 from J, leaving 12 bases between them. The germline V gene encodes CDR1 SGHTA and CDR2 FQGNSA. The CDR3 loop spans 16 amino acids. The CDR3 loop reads CASSLDPATDQETQYF. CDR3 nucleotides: TGTGCCAGCAGCTTAGATCCCGCGACGGACCAAGAGACCCAGTACTTC.

CDR3 sequence (DNA): TGTGCCAGCAGCAGTGGTCCAGAAAGCAATCAGCCCCAGCATTTT. Residues: CASSSGPESNQPQHF. This rearrangement joins TRBV3-1 to TRBJ1-5; D is uncertain. This CDR3 has 15 residues. The germline gives CDR1 LGHDT, CDR2 YNNKEL (reference sequence). V gave up 5 bases and J gave up 1 base, with 12 bases separating them.

The CDR3 here is CATSGGDYEQYF. Written as DNA, the CDR3 is TGTGCCACCAGTGGTGGAGACTACGAGCAGTACTTC. This chain joins TRBV24-1 and TRBJ2-7; D ambiguous. Per germline, CDR1 KGHDR and CDR2 SFDVKD. Trimming removed 5 bases from V and 3 bases from J, with 7 bases in between. The CDR3 contains 12 residues.

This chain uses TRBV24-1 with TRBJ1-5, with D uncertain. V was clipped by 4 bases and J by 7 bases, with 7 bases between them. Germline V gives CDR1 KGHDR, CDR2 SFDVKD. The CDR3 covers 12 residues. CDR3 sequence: CATSEGSQPQHF. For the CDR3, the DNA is TGTGCCACCAGTGAAGGGAGCCAGCCCCAGCATTTT.

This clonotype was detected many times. The CDR3, as DNA: TGCGCCAGCAGCCAGTCTTCTGCAGGACCCTACGAGCAGTACTTC. Translating gives CASSQSSAGPYEQYF. This sequence joins TRBV5-1 and TRBJ2-7; D gene unclear. V lost 4 bases and J lost 2, with 16 bases in between. The CDR3 extends over 15 amino acids. The germline CDR1 and CDR2 sequences are SGHRS and YFSETQ.

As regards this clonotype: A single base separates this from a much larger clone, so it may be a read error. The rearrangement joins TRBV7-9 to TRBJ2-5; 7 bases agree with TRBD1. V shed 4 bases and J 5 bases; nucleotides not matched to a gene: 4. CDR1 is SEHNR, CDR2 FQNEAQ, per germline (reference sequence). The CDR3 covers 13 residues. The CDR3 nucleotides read TGTGCCAGCAGCTCCGGACAGGAGGAGACCCAGTACTTC. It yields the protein CASSSGQEETQYF.

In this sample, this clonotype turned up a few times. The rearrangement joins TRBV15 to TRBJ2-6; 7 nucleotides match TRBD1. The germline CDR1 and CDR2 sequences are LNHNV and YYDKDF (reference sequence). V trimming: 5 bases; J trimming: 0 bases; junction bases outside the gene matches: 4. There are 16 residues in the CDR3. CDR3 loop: CATSGGQLSGANVLTF. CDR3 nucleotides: TGTGCCACCAGCGGGGGACAGCTCTCTGGGGCCAACGTCCTGACTTTC.

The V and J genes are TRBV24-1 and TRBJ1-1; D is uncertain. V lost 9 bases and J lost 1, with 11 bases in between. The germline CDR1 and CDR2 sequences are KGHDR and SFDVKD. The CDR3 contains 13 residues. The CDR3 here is CATPRPPNTEAFF. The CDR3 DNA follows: TGTGCCACCCCGCGACCGCCGAACACTGAAGCTTTCTTT.

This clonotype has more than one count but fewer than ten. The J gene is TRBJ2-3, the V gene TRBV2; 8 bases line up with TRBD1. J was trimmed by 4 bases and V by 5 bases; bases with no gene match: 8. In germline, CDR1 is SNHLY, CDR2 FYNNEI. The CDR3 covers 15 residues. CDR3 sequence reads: CASSPPGQVPDTQYF. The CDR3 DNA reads TGTGCCAGCAGTCCCCCGGGACAGGTGCCAGATACGCAGTATTTT. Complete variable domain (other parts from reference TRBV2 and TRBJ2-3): EPEVTQTPSHQVTQMGQEVILRCVPISNHLYFYWYRQILGQKVEFLVSFYNNEISEKSEIFDDQFSVERPDGSNFTLKIRSTKLEDSAMYFCASSPPGQVPDTQYFGPGTRLTVL.

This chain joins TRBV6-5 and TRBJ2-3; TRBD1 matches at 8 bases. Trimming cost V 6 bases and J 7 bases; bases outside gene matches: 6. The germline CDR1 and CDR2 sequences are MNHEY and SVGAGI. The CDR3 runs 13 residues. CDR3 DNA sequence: TGTGCCAGCAGGAAACAGGGGGGAAATACGCAGTATTTT. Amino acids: CASRKQGGNTQYF.

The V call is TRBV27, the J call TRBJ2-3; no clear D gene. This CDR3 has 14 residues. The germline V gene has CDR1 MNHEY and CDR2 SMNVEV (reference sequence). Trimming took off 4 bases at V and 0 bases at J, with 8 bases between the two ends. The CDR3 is CASSSFLSTDTQYF. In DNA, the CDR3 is TGTGCCAGCAGTTCGTTCCTTAGCACAGATACGCAGTATTTT.

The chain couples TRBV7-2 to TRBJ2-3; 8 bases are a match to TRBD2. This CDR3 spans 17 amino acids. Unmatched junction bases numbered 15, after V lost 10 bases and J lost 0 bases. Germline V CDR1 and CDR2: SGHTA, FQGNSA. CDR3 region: CATLRGTSGPSTDTQYF. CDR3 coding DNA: TGTGCCACCCTAAGGGGTACTAGCGGCCCTAGCACAGATACGCAGTATTTT. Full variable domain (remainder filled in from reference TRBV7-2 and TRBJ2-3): GAGVSQSPSNKVTEKGKDVELRCDPISGHTALYWYRQSLGQGLEFLIYFQGNSAPDKSGLPSDRFSAERTGGSVSTLTIQRTQQEDSAVYLCATLRGTSGPSTDTQYFGPGTRLTVL.

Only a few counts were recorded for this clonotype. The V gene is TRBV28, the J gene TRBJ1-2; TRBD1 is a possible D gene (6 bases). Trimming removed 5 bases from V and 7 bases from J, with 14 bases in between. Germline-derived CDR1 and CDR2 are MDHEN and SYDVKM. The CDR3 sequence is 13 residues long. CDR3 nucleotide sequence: TGTGCCAGCAGTCCCCGGACAGTGGTTGGCTACACCTTC. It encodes CASSPRTVVGYTF.

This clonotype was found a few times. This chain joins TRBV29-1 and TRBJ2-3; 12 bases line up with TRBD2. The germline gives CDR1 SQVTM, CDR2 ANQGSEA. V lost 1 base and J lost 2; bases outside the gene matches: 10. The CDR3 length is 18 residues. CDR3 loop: CSVEGASGRVIPTDTQYF. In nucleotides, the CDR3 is TGCAGCGTTGAAGGGGCTAGCGGGAGGGTTATTCCCACAGATACGCAGTATTTT.

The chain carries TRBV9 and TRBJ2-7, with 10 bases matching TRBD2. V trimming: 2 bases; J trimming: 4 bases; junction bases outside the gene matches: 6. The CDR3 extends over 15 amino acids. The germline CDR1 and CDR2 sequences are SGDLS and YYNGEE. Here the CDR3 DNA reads TGTGCCAGCAGCGTTGGGCTAGCGGGAGAGTACGAGCAGTACTTC. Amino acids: CASSVGLAGEYEQYF.

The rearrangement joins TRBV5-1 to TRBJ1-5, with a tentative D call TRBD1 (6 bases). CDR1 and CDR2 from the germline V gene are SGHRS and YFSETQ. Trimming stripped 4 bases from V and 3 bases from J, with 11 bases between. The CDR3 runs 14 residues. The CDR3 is CASSEGQLNQPQHF. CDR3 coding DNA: TGCGCCAGCAGCGAGGGACAACTCAATCAGCCCCAGCATTTT. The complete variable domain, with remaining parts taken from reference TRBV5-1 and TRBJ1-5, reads KAGVTQTPRYLIKTRGQQVTLSCSPISGHRSVSWYQQTPGQGLQFLFEYFSETQRNKGNFPGRFSGRQFSNSRSEMNVSTLELGDSALYLCASSEGQLNQPQHFGDGTRLSIL.

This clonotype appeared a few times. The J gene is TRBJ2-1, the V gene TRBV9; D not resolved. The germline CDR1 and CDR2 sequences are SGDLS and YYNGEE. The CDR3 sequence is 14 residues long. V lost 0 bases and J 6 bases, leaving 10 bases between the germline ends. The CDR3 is CASSVALTSNEQFF. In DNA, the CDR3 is TGTGCCAGCAGCGTAGCTCTGACCTCCAATGAGCAGTTCTTC.